Each of the 21 T cell receptor beta chains below was sequenced from the same sample in a study of long-term antiretroviral therapy in people with HIV. immunoSEQ v3.0 was run at survey level. TCRdb's table, derived via immunoSEQ multiplex PCR, lists solely in-frame clones and lacks some. The repertoire holds tens of thousands of clones, with around four fifths as singletons. Sample: unsorted PBMCs, taken 0.3 years after starting antiretroviral therapy. These receptors were collected from a young man with HIV.

The chain couples TRBV30 to TRBJ1-2, with TRBD1 as a possible D gene (6 bases). Trimming shortened V by 5 bases and J by 4 bases, and 11 bases separated the two germline ends. This CDR3 is 12 amino acids long. The germline CDR1 and CDR2 sequences are GTSNPN and SVGIG (reference sequence). For the CDR3, the DNA is TGTGCCTGGGGACAGTTGGGCTATGGCTACACCTTC. It specifies CAWGQLGYGYTF.

The J gene is TRBJ2-7, the V gene TRBV7-2; the D is unclear. V was trimmed by 1 base and J by 7 bases, leaving 14 bases between them. The CDR3 has 14 residues. Germline V lookup: CDR1 SGHTA, CDR2 FQGNSA. For the CDR3, the DNA is TGTGCCAGCAGCTTAGAACGGCAGTCTAAAGAGCAGTACTTC. Protein product: CASSLERQSKEQYF.

This chain connects TRBV5-1 to TRBJ1-1, with 8 nucleotides matching TRBD1. Unmatched junction bases numbered 14, after V lost 7 bases and J lost 0 bases. This CDR3 is built from 17 residues. CDR1 SGHRS and CDR2 YFSETQ come from the germline V gene. The CDR3 region is CASAPLGTGGLNTEAFF. The CDR3 DNA sequence: TGCGCCAGCGCCCCCTTGGGGACAGGAGGGTTGAACACTGAAGCTTTCTTT.

The CDR3 loop is CAIIRDKHYGQYF. In nucleotides, the CDR3 is TGTGCCATTATCCGGGACAAGCACTATGGGCAGTACTTC. V usage is TRBV7-9 and J usage is TRBJ2-7; D is possibly TRBD1 (6 bases). Germline CDR1 is SEHNR and CDR2 is FQNEAQ (reference sequence). V lost 10 bases, J lost 9 bases, and 22 bases lay in between. The CDR3 contains 13 residues.

V gene TRBV7-8 combines with J gene TRBJ2-1; perhaps TRBD2 as D (5 bases). Trimming cost V 3 bases and J 5 bases, with 8 bases left between them. CDR1 is SGHVS and CDR2 is FQNEAQ in the germline V gene. The CDR3 is made up of 13 amino acids. CDR3 region: CASSFGNHNEQFF. The CDR3 nucleotides read TGTGCCAGCAGCTTCGGGAACCACAATGAGCAGTTCTTC.

This clone was observed a handful of times. The CDR3 protein is CASSEGTGTNYGYTF. The CDR3 region has the DNA TGTGCCAGCAGTGAAGGGACAGGAACTAACTATGGCTACACCTTC. The chain recombines TRBV2 with TRBJ1-2, with 7 bases fitting TRBD1. This CDR3 has 15 residues. Trimming took 1 base from V and 0 from J; bases not matched to a gene: 2. Germline V gives CDR1 SNHLY, CDR2 FYNNEI.

The chain employs TRBV5-4 and TRBJ2-7; 8 nucleotides line up with TRBD1. This CDR3 spans 16 amino acids. With 8 bases clipped from V and 0 bases from J, the junction kept 13 bases outside the gene matches. Germline values: CDR1 SGHNT, CDR2 YYREEE (reference sequence). The CDR3 is CASSRTGQGSSYEQYF. The CDR3 DNA reads as TGTGCCAGTTCTAGAACCGGACAGGGTAGCTCCTACGAGCAGTACTTC.

This chain joins TRBV6-1 and TRBJ2-7; TRBD1 aligns across 7 bases. The junction had 9 bases not matched to a gene; V was cut back by 5 bases and J by 2 bases. The CDR3 spans 15 residues. CDR1 and CDR2 from the germline V gene are MNHNS and SASEGT. CDR3 DNA: TGTGCCAGCAGTATGACCGGGACAGATACCTACGAGCAGTACTTC. Translation: CASSMTGTDTYEQYF.

The chain has TRBV19 and TRBJ1-1, with 7 bases matching TRBD1. The junction had 7 bases not matched to a gene; V was cut back by 5 bases and J by 1 base. This CDR3 contains 15 residues. Germline V gives CDR1 LNHDA, CDR2 SQIVND (reference sequence). CDR3 protein: CASSLPRQGNTEAFF. The CDR3 coding sequence is TGTGCCAGTAGTCTCCCTCGACAGGGGAACACTGAAGCTTTCTTT.

This chain uses TRBV18 with TRBJ1-4, with 8 bases aligning to TRBD1. Trimming cost V 1 base and J 7 bases; bases outside gene matches: 8. CDR1 is KGHSH, CDR2 LQKENI, per germline. This CDR3 has 16 residues. The CDR3 is CASSPLQGGLGEKLFF. The CDR3 DNA sequence: TGTGCCAGCTCACCACTACAGGGGGGCCTTGGTGAAAAACTGTTTTTT.

The chain joins TRBV9 to TRBJ2-1; no clear D gene. V was shortened by 0 bases and J by 10 bases, with 11 bases between the two germline ends. Germline CDR1 reads SGDLS; CDR2 reads YYNGEE. The CDR3 has 13 residues. DNA for the CDR3: TGTGCCAGCAGCGTAGATGGGTGGTGGGAGCAGTTCTTC. Translated, it gives CASSVDGWWEQFF.

The rearrangement joins TRBV5-1 to TRBJ2-5; D unclear. The CDR3 covers 14 residues. With 0 bases removed from V and 0 bases from J, the gap between germline ends came to 6 bases. Germline V CDR1 and CDR2: SGHRS, YFSETQ. CDR3 DNA sequence: TGCGCCAGCAGCTTGGCTGGGGACCAAGAGACCCAGTACTTC. Encoded protein: CASSLAGDQETQYF.

The J gene is TRBJ1-1, the V gene TRBV10-2, with 7 bases that match TRBD1. V lost 6 bases, J lost 1 base, and 2 bases stayed unmatched. CDR3 length: 13 residues. CDR1 is WSHSY and CDR2 is SAAADI in the germline V gene. This CDR3 reads CASRTGTNTEAFF. The CDR3 DNA reads TGCGCCAGCAGGACAGGGACGAACACTGAAGCTTTCTTT.

The J gene is TRBJ1-3, the V gene TRBV10-3, with 7 bases identical to TRBD1. This CDR3 is built from 16 residues. V lost 4 bases, J lost 1 base, and 7 bases stayed unmatched. Germline V gives CDR1 ENHRY, CDR2 SYGVKD. This CDR3 is CAISAGQVWSGNTIYF. The CDR3 bases are TGTGCCATCAGTGCCGGACAGGTCTGGTCTGGAAACACCATATATTTT.

The chain links TRBV18 to TRBJ1-1, with D perhaps TRBD1 (5 bases). There are 15 residues in the CDR3. V lost 5 bases and J lost 10, with 23 bases in between. From germline, CDR1 is KGHSH and CDR2 LQKENI. The DNA of the CDR3 is TGTGCCAGCTCATCCCACTCCTCCGCAGGGACCGGAGCTTTCTTT. It translates to CASSSHSSAGTGAFF.

The chain joins TRBV27 to TRBJ2-5, with D tentatively TRBD2 (5 bases). The V gene lost 5 bases and the J gene lost 3 bases, with 16 bases spanning the gap. The CDR3 consists of 15 residues. Germline values: CDR1 MNHEY, CDR2 SMNVEV (reference sequence). CDR3 in amino acids: CASSKTPGYEETQYF. The CDR3 DNA reads TGTGCCAGCAGTAAGACTCCGGGATATGAAGAGACCCAGTACTTC.

V gene TRBV27 combines with J gene TRBJ2-1, with TRBD2 matching 7 bases. CDR1 is MNHEY and CDR2 is SMNVEV in the germline V gene (reference sequence). J lost 13 bases, V lost 6 bases, and 12 bases had no gene match. This CDR3 is 13 amino acids long. The CDR3 nucleotides read TGTGCCAGCAGCCCAGGGAGGGCCCATTCCCAGTTCTTC. Translation: CASSPGRAHSQFF.

This chain connects TRBV9 to TRBJ2-7; TRBD1 or TRBD2 may be the D gene (5 bases each). CDR1 is SGDLS and CDR2 is YYNGEE in the germline V gene. The CDR3 totals 14 residues. V was clipped by 3 bases and J by 3 bases, with 13 bases between them. The CDR3 loop reads CASSARDRSYEQYF. DNA of the CDR3: TGTGCCAGCAGCGCTAGGGACCGCAGCTACGAGCAGTACTTC.

The rearrangement links TRBV7-2 to TRBJ2-7; no clear D gene. CDR3 length: 14 amino acids. V was pared by 1 base and J by 4 bases, with 11 bases between. CDR1 SGHTA and CDR2 FQGNSA come from the germline V gene. CDR3 sequence: CASSLVGTGYEQYF. The CDR3 DNA sequence: TGTGCCAGCAGCTTAGTTGGCACCGGATACGAGCAGTACTTC.

CDR3 in DNA: TGTGCCAGCAGACCGGGGACTAGCGGGAGGGCCGAGGAGCAGTTCTTC. Translating it yields CASRPGTSGRAEEQFF. This chain connects TRBV5-4 to TRBJ2-1, with 16 bases aligning to TRBD2. Germline assignment: CDR1 SGHNT and CDR2 YYREEE (reference sequence). V lost 5 bases, J lost 10 bases, and 9 bases stayed unmatched. This CDR3 has 16 residues. The entire variable domain, with the rest obtained from reference TRBV5-4 and TRBJ2-1, is as follows: ETGVTQSPTHLIKTRGQQVTLRCSSQSGHNTVSWYQQALGQGPQFIFQYYREEENGRGNFPPRFSGLQFPNYSSELNVNALELDDSALYLCASRPGTSGRAEEQFFGPGTRLTVL.

V and J are TRBV7-2 and TRBJ1-2, with TRBD1 matching over 8 bases. The CDR3 loop spans 13 amino acids. The germline gives CDR1 SGHTA, CDR2 FQGNSA. V gave up 5 bases and J gave up 6 bases; unmatched junction bases: 5. The CDR3 nucleotides read TGTGCCAGCAGCGGGGCAGGGGGCAATGGCTACACCTTC. Translating gives CASSGAGGNGYTF. Drawing the rest from reference TRBV7-2 and TRBJ1-2, the complete variable domain is GAGVSQSPSNKVTEKGKDVELRCDPISGHTALYWYRQSLGQGLEFLIYFQGNSAPDKSGLPSDRFSAERTGGSVSTLTIQRTQQEDSAVYLCASSGAGGNGYTFGSGTRLTVV.